The next 27 T cell receptor beta chains were all read from a single sample in a study of T cells in localized non-small cell lung cancer. Method: immunoSEQ multiplex PCR; TCRdb's copy keeps in-frame clones and lacks some. The table has 1,500 to 2,000 clones, approximately 40% seen once. The sample was lung tumor tissue, taken before any cancer treatment. Source of these receptors: a female donor aged 60 or older with stage II squamous cell lung carcinoma.

This clone was seen only a few times. The chain has TRBV6-8 and TRBJ2-4; 13 positions agree with TRBD2. The CDR3 has 19 amino acids. CDR1 MNHGY and CDR2 SAAAGT come from the germline V gene. Unmatched junction bases numbered 7, after V lost 2 bases and J lost 0 bases. DNA for the CDR3: TGTGCCAGCAGTTACCGGACTAGCGGGGGAACCAAAGCCAAAAACATTCAGTACTTC. As protein: CASSYRTSGGTKAKNIQYF.

This clone was seen more than once but under ten times. V usage is TRBV9 and J usage is TRBJ1-2; 9 nucleotides align to TRBD1. There are 15 residues in the CDR3. Losses at the gene ends were 5 bases for V and 4 bases for J; bases not matched to a gene: 9. Germline CDR1 reads SGDLS; CDR2 reads YYNGEE. The CDR3 spells CASSESTGGGYGYTF. DNA of the CDR3: TGTGCCAGCAGTGAATCGACAGGGGGAGGCTATGGCTACACCTTC.

In its sample, this clone was seen a few times. The chain is built from TRBV11-3 and TRBJ2-1; 10 bases line up with TRBD2. The trim removed 5 bases at V and 8 bases at J, leaving 12 bases unmatched. The CDR3 sequence is 16 residues long. Germline lookup yields CDR1 SGHNT and CDR2 YENEEA. This CDR3 is CASSQGSSGGADEQFF. Written as DNA, the CDR3 is TGTGCCAGCAGCCAAGGGTCGAGCGGGGGGGCCGATGAGCAGTTCTTC. The whole variable domain, filled in from reference TRBV11-3 and TRBJ2-1, reads EAGVVQSPRYKIIEKKQPVAFWCNPISGHNTLYWYLQNLGQGPELLIRYENEEAVDDSQLPKDRFSAERLKGVDSTLKIQPAELGDSAVYLCASSQGSSGGADEQFFGPGTRLTVL.

The V call is TRBV18, the J call TRBJ1-1; 8 positions match TRBD1. CDR3 length equals 15 residues. CDR1 and CDR2 from the germline V gene are KGHSH and LQKENI. Trimming took 3 bases from V and 1 from J; bases not matched to a gene: 4. Here the CDR3 DNA reads TGTGCCAGCTCACCCCGGACAGGGTCGAACACTGAAGCTTTCTTT. It codes for CASSPRTGSNTEAFF.

For this clone: A nucleotide was unread or ambiguous, so the corresponding amino acid is written X. This rearrangement joins TRBV18 to TRBJ1-1; 9 nucleotides align to TRBD1. Trimming cost V 3 bases and J 3 bases; bases outside gene matches: 5. The CDR3 runs to 15 residues. CDR1 and CDR2 (germline): KGHSH, LQKENI. The CDR3 reads CASSPXDRGDTEAFF. CDR3 coding DNA: TGTGCCAGCTCACCCYCGGACAGGGGAGACACTGAAGCTTTCTTT.

This clone showed up just a few times. The rearrangement links TRBV5-1 to TRBJ1-4, with 8 bases aligning to TRBD1. The CDR3 covers 15 residues. The J segment lost 7 bases and the V segment lost 4 bases, leaving 9 bases of the junction unmatched. In germline, CDR1 is SGHRS, CDR2 YFSETQ. The CDR3 spells CASSLTGGMSEKLFF. CDR3 coding DNA: TGCGCCAGCAGCCTCACAGGGGGAATGAGTGAAAAACTGTTTTTT.

This chain joins TRBV30 and TRBJ2-3; 7 bases agree with TRBD1. V was clipped by 2 bases and J by 3 bases; unmatched bases: 8. Germline V gene data show CDR1 as GTSNPN and CDR2 as SVGIG (reference sequence). The length of the CDR3 is 15 residues. The CDR3 bases are TGTGCCTGGAGTTCCCCAGGGGGTCAGACAGATACGCAGTATTTT. It yields the protein CAWSSPGGQTDTQYF.

This sequence joins TRBV10-1 and TRBJ1-4; D is undetermined. The CDR3 runs to 15 residues. CDR1 is WNHNN, CDR2 SYGVQD, per germline (reference sequence). With 1 base removed from V and 6 bases from J, the gap between germline ends came to 12 bases. CDR3 protein: CASSEFNPYYEKLFF. The CDR3 nucleotides are TGCGCCAGCAGTGAGTTCAATCCTTACTATGAAAAACTGTTTTTT.

The chain recombines TRBV15 with TRBJ2-5, with 7 bases that match TRBD1. The V gene's germline CDR1 is LNHNV and CDR2 YYDKDF (reference sequence). The CDR3 is made up of 15 amino acids. V trimming: 2 bases; J trimming: 7 bases; junction bases outside the gene matches: 10. In DNA, the CDR3 is TGTGCCACCAGCAGACCAGGACAGGCTCAGGGGACCCAGTACTTC. This gives the protein CATSRPGQAQGTQYF.

The chain joins TRBV9 to TRBJ2-1; D call uncertain. Germline V gene sequence: CDR1 SGDLS, CDR2 YYNGEE. The V and J ends lost 4 bases and 9 bases respectively, with 17 bases between them. CDR3 size: 14 residues. The CDR3 DNA reads TGTGCCAGCAGCCCTCGCCGGCAACCCGGTGAGCAGTTCTTC. Translation: CASSPRRQPGEQFF. The variable domain in full, with the rest retrieved from reference TRBV9 and TRBJ2-1, is DSGVTQTPKHLITATGQRVTLRCSPRSGDLSVYWYQQSLDQGLQFLIQYYNGEERAKGNILERFSAQQFPDLHSELNLSSLELGDSALYFCASSPRRQPGEQFFGPGTRLTVL.

This clone was found a few times. V usage is TRBV10-1 and J usage is TRBJ2-3; 10 bases line up with TRBD1. The CDR3 length is 14 residues. The ends lost 6 bases at V and 2 bases at J; junction bases unmatched: 2. Looked up from germline, CDR1 is WNHNN and CDR2 is SYGVQD (reference sequence). Written as DNA, the CDR3 is TGCGCCAGCAGCGGGACAGGGGTCACAGATACGCAGTATTTT. It yields the protein CASSGTGVTDTQYF.

The chain couples TRBV18 to TRBJ2-6, with a weak D call TRBD1 (5 bases). Germline CDR1 reads KGHSH; CDR2 reads LQKENI. The V and J ends lost 6 bases and 4 bases respectively, with 13 bases between them. The CDR3 sequence is 15 residues long. CDR3: CASSHGQEGANVLTF. The CDR3 bases are TGTGCCAGCTCCCACGGACAAGAGGGGGCCAACGTCCTGACTTTC.

The V call is TRBV5-1, the J call TRBJ2-2; TRBD1 or TRBD2 may be the D gene (5 bases each). CDR1 is SGHRS, CDR2 YFSETQ, per germline. The CDR3 is 14 residues long. Trimming shortened V by 4 bases and J by 4 bases, and 11 bases separated the two germline ends. The CDR3 DNA reads as TGCGCCAGCAGCCGAGGGGCTCTCACCGGGGAGCTGTTTTTT. It codes for CASSRGALTGELFF.

The genes are TRBV6-8 and TRBJ1-2; D ambiguous. Trimming pared 7 bases from V and 2 bases from J, leaving 11 bases between. Looked up from germline, CDR1 is MNHGY and CDR2 is SAAAGT. This CDR3 is 13 amino acids long. Here the CDR3 reads CASTASGNYGYTF. CDR3 coding DNA: TGTGCCAGCACCGCCTCGGGGAACTATGGCTACACCTTC.

This clone was seen a few times. The rearrangement links TRBV28 to TRBJ2-1; TRBD1 agrees at 7 bases. The germline CDR1 and CDR2 sequences are MDHEN and SYDVKM. There are 15 residues in the CDR3. The junction had 9 bases not matched to a gene; V was cut back by 7 bases and J by 3 bases. The CDR3 coding sequence is TGTGCCAGCAACCCGCGACAGGGATACTACAATGAGCAGTTCTTC. Translating it yields CASNPRQGYYNEQFF.

This clone was observed a single time. The J gene is TRBJ1-1, the V gene TRBV19; TRBD1 might be the D (5 bases). The CDR3 runs to 13 residues. Trimming shortened V by 4 bases and J by 7 bases, and 13 bases separated the two germline ends. Germline V gene lookup returns CDR1 LNHDA and CDR2 SQIVND (reference sequence). The DNA of the CDR3 is TGTGCCAGTAGTAAAGACAGCGGCCTTGAAGCTTTCTTT. It yields the protein CASSKDSGLEAFF.

This chain uses TRBV15 with TRBJ2-1; D is undetermined. This CDR3 spans 14 amino acids. CDR1 and CDR2 from the germline V gene are LNHNV and YYDKDF (reference sequence). V shed 1 base and J shed 5 bases, with 9 bases lying between them. CDR3 sequence reads: CATSRGAGNNEQFF. CDR3 DNA: TGTGCCACCAGCAGAGGGGCCGGTAACAATGAGCAGTTCTTC. Full variable domain (rest looked up from reference TRBV15 and TRBJ2-1): DAMVIQNPRYQVTQFGKPVTLSCSQTLNHNVMYWYQQKSSQAPKLLFHYYDKDFNNEADTPDNFQSRRPNTSFCFLDIRSPGLGDTAMYLCATSRGAGNNEQFFGPGTRLTVL.

The chain carries TRBV14 and TRBJ1-2, with D maybe TRBD1 (5 bases). V lost 2 bases and J 4 bases, leaving 11 bases between the germline ends. In germline, CDR1 is SGHDN, CDR2 FVKESK. The CDR3 spans 14 residues. The CDR3 bases are TGTGCCAGCAGCCAAAGGGACGGATCCTATGGCTACACCTTC. This encodes CASSQRDGSYGYTF.

In its sample, this clone was seen once. The V and J genes are TRBV19 and TRBJ1-2; D not resolved. The CDR3 consists of 14 residues. V was pared by 7 bases and J by 4 bases, with 16 bases between. CDR1 and CDR2 (germline): LNHDA, SQIVND (reference sequence). Here the CDR3 reads CASTPKLNLYGYTF. In DNA, the CDR3 is TGTGCCAGTACTCCCAAACTCAACCTCTATGGCTACACCTTC.

This chain links TRBV5-1 with TRBJ1-2; D is unclear. The CDR3 sequence is 14 residues long. Germline V CDR1 and CDR2: SGHRS, YFSETQ. The ends were cut back, 0 bases at V and 0 bases at J, with 6 bases in the middle. The CDR3 DNA reads as TGCGCCAGCAGCTTGGTGGGGTCTAACTATGGCTACACCTTC. Its protein product is CASSLVGSNYGYTF.

The chain uses TRBV4-1 and TRBJ1-1; D unclear. The CDR3 contains 15 residues. The germline gives CDR1 MGHRA, CDR2 YSYEKL. Trimming stripped 5 bases from V and 11 bases from J, with 24 bases between. The CDR3 nucleotides read TGCGCCAGCAGCGCGGCAGTTGGTTCGCGACGGTACGCTTTCTTT. Translating gives CASSAAVGSRRYAFF.

This chain links TRBV6-8 with TRBJ2-1; TRBD2 matches 13 bases. Germline CDR1 MNHGY, CDR2 SAAAGT. V was clipped by 7 bases and J by 7 bases; unmatched bases: 7. CDR3 length equals 15 residues. CDR3 region: CASTPLAGGHNEQFF. CDR3 bases: TGTGCCAGCACCCCACTAGCGGGAGGGCATAATGAGCAGTTCTTC.

In this sample, this clone turned up once. V is TRBV19 and J is TRBJ1-2, with D uncertain. CDR1 is LNHDA, CDR2 SQIVND, per germline (reference sequence). The CDR3 covers 14 residues. Between the trimmed V and J ends, which lost 3 bases and 3 bases, there was a span of 11 bases. The DNA for the CDR3 is TGTGCCAGTAGTATCCCCGGGATTGACTATGGCTACACCTTC. It specifies CASSIPGIDYGYTF.

The V and J genes are TRBV28 and TRBJ1-4; 9 bases map to TRBD1. This CDR3 is 15 amino acids long. The V gene end was trimmed by 5 bases and the J gene end by 7 bases; junction bases not matched to a gene: 8. Per germline, CDR1 MDHEN and CDR2 SYDVKM. This CDR3 reads CASSPLADRGEKLFF. CDR3 bases: TGTGCCAGCAGTCCCCTCGCGGACAGGGGTGAAAAACTGTTTTTT.

This clone has only a few counts. The CDR3 nucleotides read TGTGCCTCACGGAACTACCGGGACACCGGTAGCAATGAGCAGTTCTTC. Amino acid sequence: CASRNYRDTGSNEQFF. The V call is TRBV18, the J call TRBJ2-1; D may be TRBD1 (6 bases). The CDR3 runs 16 residues. The V end was cut by 11 bases, the J end by 6 bases, with 26 bases between. CDR1 and CDR2 from the germline V gene are KGHSH and LQKENI.

This clone was picked up a small number of times. The chain carries TRBV5-1 and TRBJ2-1; TRBD1 aligns across 9 bases. The ends lost 4 bases at V and 5 bases at J; junction bases unmatched: 10. The CDR3 runs 16 residues. CDR1 and CDR2 (germline): SGHRS, YFSETQ. CDR3 coding DNA: TGCGCCAGCAGCAAACGGACAGGGGAAGGGGACAATGAGCAGTTCTTC. Its translation: CASSKRTGEGDNEQFF.

The rearrangement uses TRBV11-3 and TRBJ2-5, with 8 positions matching TRBD1. This CDR3 region has 18 residues. The V and J ends lost 0 bases and 5 bases, in that order; junction bases with no gene match: 14. From germline, CDR1 is SGHNT and CDR2 YENEEA. This chain's CDR3 is CASSLDGVLGRGRETQYF. The CDR3 DNA reads as TGTGCCAGCAGCTTAGATGGGGTATTGGGCAGGGGGCGGGAGACCCAGTACTTC.